This T cell receptor beta chain was recorded in a study of T cell changes during pregnancy in multiple sclerosis. Trimming left V 6 bases short and J 0 bases short, with 14 bases between. The germline V gene encodes CDR1 MDHEN and CDR2 SYDVKM. The CDR3 extends over 15 amino acids. Profiling relied on immunoSEQ multiplex PCR, and the TCRdb table lists in-frame clones only, not all of them. This table has about 44,000 clones, 80% to 90% appearing once. The sample in question was CD4+ T cells from peripheral blood mononuclear cells, obtained after pregnancy. This TCR derives from a female donor with multiple sclerosis, enrolled in a pregnancy study. This chain joins TRBV28 and TRBJ1-1, with D uncertain. The CDR3 spells CASRRGGTLNTEAFF. CDR3 in DNA: TGTGCCAGCAGACGAGGAGGCACCTTGAACACTGAAGCTTTCTTT.